What follows describes a single TCR beta chain. Its specificity is not known. This record belongs to a study of cytomegalovirus exposure and HLA in healthy donors. Findings and caveats of the study: As was reported, the classifier diagnosed cytomegalovirus status with high specificity and sensitivity. In a later analysis, HLA-associated beta chains showed higher expansion and lower generation probabilities than comparable chains. Differences between HLA loci emerged in a later analysis of TCR association rates, with DRB1 most and HLA-C fewest.

The PCR employed 60 Vbeta primers together with 13 Jbeta primers. Sequencing used immunoSEQ multiplex PCR; TCRdb keeps in-frame clones, though not all of them. The sample consists of about 77,000 clones, 78% of them appearing once. Trimming shortened V by 6 bases and J by 1 base, and 13 bases separated the two germline ends. The CDR3 contains 14 residues. Germline CDR1 SGDLS, CDR2 YYNGEE. The specimen was PBMCs. V is TRBV9 and J is TRBJ2-5, with a weak D call TRBD2 (6 bases). The sequence came from a man aged 35-49 years in good health and CMV-seronegative. The chain's CDR3 is CASKREDIQETQYF. Here the CDR3 DNA reads TGTGCCAGCAAAAGGGAGGATATCCAAGAGACCCAGTACTTC.